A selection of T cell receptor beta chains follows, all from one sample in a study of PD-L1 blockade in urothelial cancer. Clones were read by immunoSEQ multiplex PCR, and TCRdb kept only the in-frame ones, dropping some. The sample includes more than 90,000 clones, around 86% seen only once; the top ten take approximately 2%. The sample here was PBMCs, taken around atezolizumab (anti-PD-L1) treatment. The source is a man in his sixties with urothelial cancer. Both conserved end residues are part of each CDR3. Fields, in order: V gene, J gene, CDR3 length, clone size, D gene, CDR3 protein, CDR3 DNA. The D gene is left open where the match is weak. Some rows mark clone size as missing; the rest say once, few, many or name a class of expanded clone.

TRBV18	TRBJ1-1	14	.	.	CASSSTPGTTEAFF	TGTGCCAGCTCATCGACTCCGGGAACCACTGAAGCTTTCTTT
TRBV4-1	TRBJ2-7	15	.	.	CASSQARQGLYEQYF	TGCGCCAGCAGCCAGGCTAGACAGGGACTCTACGAGCAGTACTTC
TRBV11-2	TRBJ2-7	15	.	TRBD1	CASSARDRGSNEQYF	TGTGCCAGCAGCGCGAGGGACAGGGGCTCGAACGAGCAGTACTTC
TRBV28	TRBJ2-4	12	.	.	CASSSDSNIQYF	TGTGCCAGCAGTTCGGACAGTAACATTCAGTACTTC
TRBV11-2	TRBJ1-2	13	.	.	CASSLGIRPGNTF	TGTGCCAGCAGCTTAGGGATTCGGCCAGGGAACACCTTC
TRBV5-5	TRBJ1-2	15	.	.	CASSTRTQGSYGYTF	TGTGCCAGCAGCACCCGCACACAGGGAAGCTATGGCTACACCTTC
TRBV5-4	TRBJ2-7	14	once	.	CASRTTTGTYEQYF	TGTGCCAGCAGAACCACAACAGGGACCTACGAGCAGTACTTC
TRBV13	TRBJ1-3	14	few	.	CASSLPGSGNTIYF	TGTGCCAGCAGCTTGCCAGGGTCTGGAAACACCATATATTTT
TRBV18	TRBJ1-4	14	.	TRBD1	CASSRTGGNEKLFF	TGTGCCAGCTCACGGACAGGGGGCAATGAAAAACTGTTTTTT
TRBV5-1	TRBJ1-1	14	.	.	CASSIAGMNTEAFF	TGCGCCAGCAGCATTGCAGGGATGAACACTGAAGCTTTCTTT
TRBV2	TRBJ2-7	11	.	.	CASSARYEQYF	TGTGCCAGCAGTGCTAGATACGAGCAGTACTTC
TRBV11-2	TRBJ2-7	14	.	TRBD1	CASSPGQGWDEQYF	TGTGCCAGCAGCCCCGGACAGGGGTGGGACGAGCAGTACTTC
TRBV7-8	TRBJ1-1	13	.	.	CASSRGGNTEAFF	TGTGCCAGCAGCCGAGGGGGGAACACTGAAGCTTTCTTT
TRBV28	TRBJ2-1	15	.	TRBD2	CASSPGTSGLNEQFF	TGTGCCAGCTCCCCCGGGACTAGCGGGTTAAATGAGCAGTTCTTC
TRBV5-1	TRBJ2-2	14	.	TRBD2	CASRLADYTGELFF	TGCGCCAGCAGACTAGCGGATTACACCGGGGAGCTGTTTTTT
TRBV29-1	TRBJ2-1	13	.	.	CSVEDASFDEQFF	TGCAGCGTTGAAGACGCAAGCTTCGATGAGCAGTTCTTC
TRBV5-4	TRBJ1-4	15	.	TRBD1	CASSPGQATNEKLFF	TGTGCCAGCAGCCCCGGACAGGCAACTAATGAAAAACTGTTTTTT
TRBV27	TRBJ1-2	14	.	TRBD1	CASSFTDRGYGYTF	TGTGCCAGCAGTTTCACCGACAGGGGCTATGGCTACACCTTC
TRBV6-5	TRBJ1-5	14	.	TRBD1	CASSTRDRDQPQHF	TGTGCCAGCAGTACCCGGGACAGGGATCAGCCCCAGCATTTT
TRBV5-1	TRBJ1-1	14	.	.	CASSPGGMGTEAFF	TGCGCCAGCAGCCCGGGGGGTATGGGCACTGAAGCTTTCTTT
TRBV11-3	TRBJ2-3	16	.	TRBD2	CASSPGTSGFTDTQYF	TGTGCCAGCAGCCCCGGGACTAGCGGGTTCACAGATACGCAGTATTTT
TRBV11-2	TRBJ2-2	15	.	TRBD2	CASSLVAGISGELFF	TGTGCCAGCAGCTTAGTAGCGGGGATTTCCGGGGAGCTGTTTTTT
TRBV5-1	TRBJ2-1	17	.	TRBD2	CASSLFSGGAGNNEQFF	TGCGCCAGCAGCTTGTTTAGCGGGGGGGCCGGGAACAATGAGCAGTTCTTC
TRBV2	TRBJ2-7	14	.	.	CASSEGRGTYEQYF	TGTGCCAGCAGTGAAGGAAGGGGAACCTACGAGCAGTACTTC
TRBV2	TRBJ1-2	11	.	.	CASSDQYGYTF	TGTGCCAGCAGTGACCAGTATGGCTACACCTTC
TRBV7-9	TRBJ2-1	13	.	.	CASSLPGMDEQFF	TGTGCCAGCAGCTTACCAGGGATGGATGAGCAGTTCTTC
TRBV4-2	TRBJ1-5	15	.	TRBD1	CASSPTGTGNQPQHF	TGTGCCAGCAGCCCTACCGGGACAGGGAATCAGCCCCAGCATTTT
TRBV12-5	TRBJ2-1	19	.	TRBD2	CASGLWGLAGGQGYNEQFF	TGTGCTAGTGGTTTGTGGGGACTAGCGGGGGGGCAGGGCTACAATGAGCAGTTCTTC
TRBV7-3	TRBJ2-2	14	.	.	CASSPQSNTGELFF	TGTGCCAGCAGCCCTCAGTCGAACACCGGGGAGCTGTTTTTT
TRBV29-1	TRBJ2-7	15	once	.	CSVCETGAVSYEQYF	TGCAGCGTTTGCGAGACAGGCGCGGTCTCCTACGAGCAGTACTTC
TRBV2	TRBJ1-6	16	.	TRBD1	CASRVQGASYNSPLHF	TGTGCCAGCAGGGTTCAGGGGGCTTCCTATAATTCACCCCTCCACTTT
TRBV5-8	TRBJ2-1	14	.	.	CASSPQGGLATQFF	TGTGCCAGCAGTCCACAGGGTGGGTTGGCCACACAGTTCTTC
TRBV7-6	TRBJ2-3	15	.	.	CASSLAPRQGDTQYF	TGTGCCAGCAGCTTAGCGCCTCGTCAGGGGGATACGCAGTATTTT
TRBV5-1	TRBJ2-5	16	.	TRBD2	CASSLASGRAWETQYF	TGCGCCAGCAGCTTGGCCAGCGGGAGGGCCTGGGAGACCCAGTACTTC
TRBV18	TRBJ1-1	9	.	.	CASSLKAFF	TGTGCCAGCTCCTTAAAAGCTTTCTTT
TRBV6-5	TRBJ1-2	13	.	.	CASRGGGNYGYTF	TGTGCCAGCAGGGGCGGAGGGAACTATGGCTACACCTTC
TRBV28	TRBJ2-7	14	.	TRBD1	CASIRDRTSYEQYF	TGTGCCAGCATAAGGGACAGAACCTCCTACGAGCAGTACTTC
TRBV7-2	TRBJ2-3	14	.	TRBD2	CASSTGLAADTQYF	TGTGCCAGCAGTACTGGACTAGCGGCGGATACGCAGTATTTT
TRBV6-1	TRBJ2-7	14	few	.	CASSETYRSYEQYF	TGTGCCAGCAGTGAAACGTACAGGAGCTACGAGCAGTACTTC
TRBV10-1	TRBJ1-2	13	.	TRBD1	CASSEYRGVGYTF	TGCGCCAGCAGTGAGTACAGGGGAGTTGGCTACACCTTC
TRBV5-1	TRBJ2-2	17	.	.	CASSLLASQGERGELFF	TGCGCCAGCAGCTTGCTAGCGTCCCAGGGAGAACGCGGGGAGCTGTTTTTT
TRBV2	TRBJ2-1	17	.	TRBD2	CASSEGRGLAGRNEQFF	TGTGCCAGCAGTGAGGGACGGGGACTAGCGGGACGGAATGAGCAGTTCTTC
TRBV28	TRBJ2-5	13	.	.	CASFPGNQKTQYF	TGTGCCAGTTTCCCGGGGAATCAAAAGACCCAGTACTTC
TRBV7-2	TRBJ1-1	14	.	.	CASSFGTVNTEAFF	TGTGCCAGCAGCTTCGGGACTGTGAACACTGAAGCTTTCTTT
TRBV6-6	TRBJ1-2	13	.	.	CASSYGGEGGYTF	TGTGCCAGCAGTTACGGGGGGGAGGGTGGCTACACCTTC
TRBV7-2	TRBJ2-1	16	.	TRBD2	CASSSGTSGGASEQFF	TGTGCCAGCAGCTCTGGAACTAGCGGGGGGGCCAGTGAGCAGTTCTTC
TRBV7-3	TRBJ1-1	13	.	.	CASSLLSSTEAFF	TGTGCCAGCAGCTTATTGTCGAGCACTGAAGCTTTCTTT
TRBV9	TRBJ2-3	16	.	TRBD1	CASSAGDRGYTDTQYF	TGTGCCAGCAGCGCCGGGGACAGGGGGTATACAGATACGCAGTATTTT
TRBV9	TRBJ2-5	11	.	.	CASSTTETQYF	TGTGCCAGCAGCACAACAGAGACCCAGTACTTC
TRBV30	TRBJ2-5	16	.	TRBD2	CAWSVRGREAQETQYF	TGTGCCTGGAGTGTACGTGGGCGGGAGGCCCAAGAGACCCAGTACTTC
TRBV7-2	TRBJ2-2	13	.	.	CASSLRNTGELFF	TGTGCCAGCAGCTTACGGAACACCGGGGAGCTGTTTTTT
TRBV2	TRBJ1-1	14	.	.	CASSGRVSNTEAFF	TGTGCCAGCAGCGGGAGGGTATCGAACACTGAAGCTTTCTTT
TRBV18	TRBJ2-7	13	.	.	CASSRDSTYEQYF	TGTGCCAGCTCACGTGACAGCACCTACGAGCAGTACTTC
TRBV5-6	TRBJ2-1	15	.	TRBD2	CASSPLSGRTNEQFF	TGTGCCAGCAGCCCACTCAGCGGGAGAACTAATGAGCAGTTCTTC
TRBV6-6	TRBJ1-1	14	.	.	CASRSEGRTTEAFF	TGTGCCAGCAGGTCGGAGGGAAGGACCACTGAAGCTTTCTTT
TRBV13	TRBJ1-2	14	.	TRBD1	CASSLEGGADGYTF	TGTGCCAGCAGCTTAGAAGGGGGCGCTGATGGCTACACCTTC
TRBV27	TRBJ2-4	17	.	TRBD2	CASSFQPPSGGKNIQYF	TGTGCCAGCAGTTTTCAACCCCCCAGCGGGGGGAAAAACATTCAGTACTTC
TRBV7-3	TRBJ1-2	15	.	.	CASSPGQSQSYGYTF	TGTGCCAGCAGCCCTGGCCAATCACAGAGCTATGGCTACACCTTC
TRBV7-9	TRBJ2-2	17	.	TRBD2	CASSPPSGARGTGELFF	TGTGCCAGCAGCCCCCCTAGCGGGGCACGGGGCACCGGGGAGCTGTTTTTT
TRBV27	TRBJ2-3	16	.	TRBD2	CASSQWRGASTDTQYF	TGTGCCAGCAGCCAGTGGCGGGGGGCTAGCACAGATACGCAGTATTTT